A selection of T cell receptor beta chains follows, all from one sample in a study of cytomegalovirus exposure and HLA in healthy donors. Some clones are missing from TCRdb's copy, which holds only in-frame ones; the method was immunoSEQ multiplex PCR. The sample records around 140,000 clones, 80% being singletons. Sequencing was done on a sample of PBMCs. Source of these receptors: a young woman in good health and CMV-seronegative. Both conserved end residues are part of each CDR3. The D gene is left open where the match is weak. Part of the rows lack a size; the others show once, few, many or a class for expanded clones.

TRBJ2-7 TRBD1 TRBV5-1 NA TGCGCCAGCAGCTTGCGCGTGGGACAGGGCCCAACCGAGCAGTACTTC CASSLRVGQGPTEQYF
TRBJ2-2 TRBD1 TRBV27 NA TGTGCCAGCAGCCCGAGGGGACAGGGCATCTTTGGCACCGGGGAGCTGTTTTTT CASSPRGQGIFGTGELFF
TRBJ2-2 NA TRBV7-9 NA TGTGCCAGCAGCTCCGGACAGCCTACGAACACCGGGGAGCTGTTTTTT CASSSGQPTNTGELFF
TRBJ2-1 TRBD2 TRBV5-5 NA TGTGCCAGCAGCTTGATGGGTAGCGGGGCCCCTGGGGGCTACAATGAGCAGTTCTTC CASSLMGSGAPGGYNEQFF
TRBJ2-3 TRBD1 TRBV19 NA TGTGCCAGTAGCCCGACAGGGGGCAGGGCAGATACGCAGTATTTT CASSPTGGRADTQYF
TRBJ2-5 NA TRBV29-1 NA TGCAGCGAAATCGCGGTCGGGGTAGAGACCCAGTACTTC CSEIAVGVETQYF
TRBJ1-2 NA TRBV10-3 few TGTGCCATCAGTGAACAGGCGTCCAACTATGGCTACACCTTC CAISEQASNYGYTF
TRBJ1-1 TRBD1 TRBV7-3 NA TGTGCCAGCAGCTTAACGGGGGGAAGGGACAGGGGGCCTGAAGCTTTCTTT CASSLTGGRDRGPEAFF
TRBJ2-7 TRBD2 TRBV28 NA TGTGCCAGCGTTGGGGGCGGGAGGGACCGCTACGAGCAGTACTTC CASVGGGRDRYEQYF
TRBJ1-1 TRBD1 TRBV30 NA TGTGCCTGGAGGCCCGGACAGGCCTTTGGGTTCGAAGCTTTCTTT CAWRPGQAFGFEAFF
TRBJ1-1 NA TRBV7-3 NA TGTGCCAGCAGCCCCGAGGGGAACACTGAAGCTTTCTTT CASSPEGNTEAFF
TRBJ2-7 TRBD2 TRBV18 NA TGTGCCAGCTCACCACCGGGGGGGTATCTCTACGAGCAGTACTTC CASSPPGGYLYEQYF
TRBJ2-1 NA TRBV19 NA TGTGCCAGTAGTATTCGGCTAGCGTTGAATGAGCAGTTCTTC CASSIRLALNEQFF
TRBJ2-7 TRBD1 TRBV5-1 NA TGCGCCAGCAGCTTGGCTGTCCCAGGACAGGTGCTCTACGAGCAGTACTTC CASSLAVPGQVLYEQYF
TRBJ2-2 TRBD1 TRBV6-4 NA TGTGCCAGCAGTGACTCGCACAGGGGCGAGTTTTTTGGCACCGGGGAGCTGTTTTTT CASSDSHRGEFFGTGELFF
TRBJ1-1 TRBD1 TRBV6-5 few TGTGCCAGCAGCCGACCGGGACAGGGTATAACTGAAGCTTTCTTT CASSRPGQGITEAFF
TRBJ2-3 NA TRBV7-9 once TGTGCCAGCGTTATGGGTAGCGGTAGCACAGATACGCAGTATTTT CASVMGSGSTDTQYF
TRBJ2-5 NA TRBV18 NA TGTGCCAGCTCACCCGTTGCAGAGGCAGGAGGGGAGACCCAGTACTTC CASSPVAEAGGETQYF
TRBJ2-3 NA TRBV5-1 NA TGCGCCAGCAGCTTGGTCAGGAGCCATCTCGGGGGAGATACGCAGTATTTT CASSLVRSHLGGDTQYF
TRBJ1-1 NA TRBV27 NA TGTGCCAGCAGTTTGTTGGCGATCGGAGGGTTGAACACTGAAGCTTTCTTT CASSLLAIGGLNTEAFF
TRBJ2-1 TRBD2 TRBV11-2 NA TGTGCCAGCAGCGCCACTACAACTAGCGGGAGAGGCAGTGAGCAGTTCTTC CASSATTTSGRGSEQFF
TRBJ2-1 NA TRBV5-4 NA TGTGCCAGCAGTCTACCCGGGACAAACTCCTACAATGAGCAGTTCTTC CASSLPGTNSYNEQFF
TRBJ1-5 NA TRBV6-6 few TGTGCCAGCAGTTACTCCCGGGATAGCAATCAGCCCCAGCATTTT CASSYSRDSNQPQHF
TRBJ2-1 TRBD2 TRBV27 NA TGTGCCAGCAGTCCCGGACTAGCGAAAAACAATGAGCAGTTCTTC CASSPGLAKNNEQFF
TRBJ2-1 TRBD2 TRBV7-9 NA TGTTCCAGCAGCTTAGCGCTGGATAGCGGGGGGACTGATGAGCAGTTCTTC CSSSLALDSGGTDEQFF
TRBJ2-7 NA TRBV2 once TGTGCCAGCAGTGAGTTTACTACCTACGAGCAGTACTTC CASSEFTTYEQYF
TRBJ1-1 NA TRBV30 few TGTGCCTGGAGCCCGACAGTGAACACTGAAGCTTTCTTT CAWSPTVNTEAFF
TRBJ2-7 NA TRBV11-2 NA TGTGCCAGCATGAGAGATAACCACGAGCAGTACTTC CASMRDNHEQYF
TRBJ2-7 NA TRBV4-1 NA TGCGCCAGCAGCCAGACTCAGACGGTCTCCTACGAGCAGTACTTC CASSQTQTVSYEQYF
TRBJ2-1 NA TRBV25-1 once TGTGCCAGTAGCACCCGGAACTCCTACAATGAGCAGTTCTTC CASSTRNSYNEQFF
TRBJ2-2 TRBD2 TRBV9 once TGTGCCAGCAGCCCTCGACTAGCGGGAGGGGAGGAGCTGTTTTTT CASSPRLAGGEELFF
TRBJ2-2 TRBD1 TRBV28 NA TGTGCCAGCAGTCATCAGGGGACAGGGAACACCGGGGAGCTGTTTTTT CASSHQGTGNTGELFF
TRBJ2-3 NA TRBV2 NA TGTGCCAGCAGTGAAGCGCTGGGTCTAGCCCCAGATACGCAGTATTTT CASSEALGLAPDTQYF
TRBJ1-2 TRBD1 TRBV4-1 few TGCGCCAGCAGCCAAGTGGGACAGACCTATGGCTACACCTTC CASSQVGQTYGYTF
TRBJ2-1 TRBD2 TRBV5-1 NA TGCGCCAGCAGGCGGGGGACTAGCAGGTACAATGAGCAGTTCTTC CASRRGTSRYNEQFF
TRBJ2-5 TRBD2 TRBV27 NA TGTGCCAGCAGATTAAGCGGGAGTGAGACCCAGTACTTC CASRLSGSETQYF